This T cell receptor (beta chain) was recovered during a study of blood T cell repertoires in COVID-19 (dated by TCRdb to between 2020 and 2021). For the study in its entirety: Samples from collaborators originated in the United States, Italy and Spain and spanned both the acute and convalescent phases of COVID-19. The prospective study material was composed of cDNA or gDNA derived from T cells, B-cell-depleted T cells, or PBMCs. The dataset comprised deeply sampled blood TCRbeta repertoires from subjects exposed to, actively infected with, or recovered from COVID-19. The repertoires were made available in a free public database intended to serve as a resource for research on the immune response to SARS-CoV-2. The samples were drawn from two sources: the first 160 participants of the ongoing ImmuneRACE study, and over 1,000 subjects contributed by 6 global collaborators. Sample metadata almost always included a de-identified subject ID, COVID-19 status, age in years and sex. Where available, HLA class I and class II types were taken from metadata supplied by the sample provider and were not determined by assay-based typing. Beyond this particular receptor, the publication reports: The amount of clinical and demographic metadata varied by source and participant and was provided uncurated.

To note about this clone: Its antigen specificity is not known. Relative to the germline gene, one junction end is altered; a read error may explain this.

The immunoSEQ Assay, a bias-controlled multiplex PCR, was used to amplify TCRbeta CDR3 regions from genomic DNA. The original methods were these. Within the assay, amplification of reference gene primers was used to estimate how many nucleated cells each sample contained. To quantify the absolute abundance of each unique TCRbeta CDR3 rearrangement, sequence reads were collapsed and filtered. For each sample, productive Simpson clonality was calculated by taking the square root of Simpson's diversity index across productive rearrangements. TCRdb holds this immuneACCESS table with in-frame rearrangements only. Some clones are missing; in checked studies, unresolved V genes explain under half, and the rest has no known cause. V and J calls plus clone size are reproduced from that table; the DNA served to infer D and trimming. The sample contains roughly 180,000 clones, approximately 81% of them found a single time. The ten most abundant clones make up roughly 20% of the sample.

Participants in the prospective study were aged 18 to 89 years, lived in about two dozen United States geographic areas, and enrolled through a virtual design. To assign participants to cohorts, the prospective study relied on clinical history that participants themselves reported in a screening survey and a study questionnaire. For ImmuneRACE Cohort 3, a participant was defined as recovered based on two consecutive negative NP/OP PCR tests, clearance by a healthcare professional, or resolution of symptoms. In the prospective study, mobile phlebotomists collected whole blood, serum and a nasopharyngeal or oropharyngeal swab from each participant. Over an approximately two-month period, participants in the prospective study had the option of providing additional blood draws and questionnaires. Before DNA extraction, prospective study blood samples were shipped either frozen or at room temperature.

From a lookup of the germline V gene (reference sequence), CDR1 and CDR2 are MNHEY and SMNVEV. The CDR3 has 14 amino acids, counting the end cysteine and phenylalanine. Of all the DNA, just the CDR3 is kept, 42 bases in frame from base 1. This clonotype was obtained from a man in his fifties or sixties who had recovered from COVID-19. Sequenced: PBMCs or T cells enriched from blood (not recorded which). This chain joins TRBV27 to TRBJ2-6, with 8 central nucleotides matching TRBD1. At the DNA level, the sequence is TGTGCCAGCAGTTTTCCGGGACAGGCCCACGTCCTGACTTTC. Its translation reads: CASSFPGQAHVLTF.